This T cell receptor (beta chain) derives from a study of cytomegalovirus exposure and HLA in healthy donors. The PCR was carried out with 60 Vbeta primers and 13 Jbeta primers. TCRdb's table, derived via immunoSEQ multiplex PCR, lists solely in-frame clones and lacks some. Seen here are roughly 100,000 clones, 70% to 85% observed once, and the top ten hold approximately 3.6%. Germline assignment: CDR1 MGHRA and CDR2 YSYEKL. This CDR3 contains 15 residues. With 5 bases removed from V and 4 bases from J, the gap between germline ends came to 14 bases. The chain is built from TRBV4-1 and TRBJ1-4; weak D call: TRBD1 (6 bases). The TCR comes from a man aged 55 to 70 in good health and CMV-seronegative. Sequencing input: PBMCs. The CDR3 DNA is TGCGCCAGCAGCTATAATGACAGGATTAATGAAAAACTGTTTTTT. Protein: CASSYNDRINEKLFF.